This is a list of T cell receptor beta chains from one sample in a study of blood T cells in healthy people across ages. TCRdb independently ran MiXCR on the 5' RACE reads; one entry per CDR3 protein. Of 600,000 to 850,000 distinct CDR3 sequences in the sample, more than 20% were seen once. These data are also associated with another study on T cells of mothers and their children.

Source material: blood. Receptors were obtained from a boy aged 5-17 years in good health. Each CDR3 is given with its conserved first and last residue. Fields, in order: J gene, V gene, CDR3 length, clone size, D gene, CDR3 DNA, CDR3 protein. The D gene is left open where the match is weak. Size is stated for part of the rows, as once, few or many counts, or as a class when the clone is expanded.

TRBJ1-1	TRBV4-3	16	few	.	TGCGCCAGCAGCCAAGAGATCGGTCCCGGGGCCACTGAAGCTTTCTTT	CASSQEIGPGATEAFF
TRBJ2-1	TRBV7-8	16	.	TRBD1	TGTGCCAGCAGCTTAGATGGCAGGGGGCTTGAGATTGAGCAGTTCTTC	CASSLDGRGLEIEQFF
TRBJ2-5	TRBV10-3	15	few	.	TGTGCCATCAGTGAGAGGAATGCAGACCAAGAGACCCAGTACTTC	CAISERNADQETQYF
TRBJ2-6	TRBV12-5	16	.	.	TGTGCTAGTGGTTCGCCGTCTGCCTCTGGGGCCAACGTCCTGACTTTC	CASGSPSASGANVLTF
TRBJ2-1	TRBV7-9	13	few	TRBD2	TGTGCCAGCCGGGCGGGAGTCGGTAATGAGCAGTTCTTC	CASRAGVGNEQFF
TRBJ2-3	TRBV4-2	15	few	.	TGTGCCAGCAAAATTGGGACGGGAGACACAGATACGCAGTATTTT	CASKIGTGDTDTQYF
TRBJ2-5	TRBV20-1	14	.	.	TGCAGTGCTAGAGAAGCATCGGGGGAAGAGACCCAGTACTTC	CSAREASGEETQYF
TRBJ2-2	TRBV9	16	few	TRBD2	TGTGCCAGCAGCGACGGGAGCGGGAGTGACACCGGGGAGCTGTTTTTT	CASSDGSGSDTGELFF
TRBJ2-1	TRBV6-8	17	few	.	TGTGCCAGCGTACCGGGGGCCCTACTCAGCTCCTACAATGAGCAGTTCTTC	CASVPGALLSSYNEQFF
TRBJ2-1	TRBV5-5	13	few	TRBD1	TGTGCCTTCGGGACAGGAGGATGGGATGAGCAGTTCTTC	CAFGTGGWDEQFF
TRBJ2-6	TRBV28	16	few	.	TGTGCCAGCAGCCCAGACATGCCAGCTGGGGCCAACGTCCTGACTTTC	CASSPDMPAGANVLTF
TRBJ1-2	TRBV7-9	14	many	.	TGTGCCAGCAGCTTTGATCCTACTATCGATGGCTACACCTTC	CASSFDPTIDGYTF
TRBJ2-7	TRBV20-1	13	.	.	TGCAGTGCTAGAAATGTTGGCGCCTACGAGCAGTACTTC	CSARNVGAYEQYF
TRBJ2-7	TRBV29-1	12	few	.	TGCAGCGTTTCCCAAGGGGAAGGCGAGCAGTACTTC	CSVSQGEGEQYF
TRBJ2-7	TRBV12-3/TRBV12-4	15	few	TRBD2	TGTGCCAGCAGTTTCGGGGGACTAGCGGGAGGCGAGCAGTACTTC	CASSFGGLAGGEQYF
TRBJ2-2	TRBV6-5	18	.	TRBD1	TGTGCCAGCACTTGGACAGGGGATCCAGCGGAGAACACCGGGGAGCTGTTTTTT	CASTWTGDPAENTGELFF
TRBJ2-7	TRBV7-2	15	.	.	TGTGCCAGCAGAAATGACGCGGGGGCGAACTACGAGCAGTACTTC	CASRNDAGANYEQYF
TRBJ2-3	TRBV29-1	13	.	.	TGCAGCGTTGACACGGGGAGCACAGATACGCAGTATTTT	CSVDTGSTDTQYF
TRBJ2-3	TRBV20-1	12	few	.	TGCAGTGCTAGGTACCCCACAGATACGCAGTATTTT	CSARYPTDTQYF
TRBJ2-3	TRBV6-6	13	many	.	TGTGCCAGCAGGGGACTCATCACAGATACGCAGTATTTT	CASRGLITDTQYF
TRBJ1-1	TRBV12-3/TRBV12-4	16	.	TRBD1	TGTGCCAGCAGTTTTTCTCCCGGGACAGGGGGCACTGAAGCTTTCTTT	CASSFSPGTGGTEAFF
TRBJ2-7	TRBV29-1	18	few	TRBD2	TGCAGCGTTGAAGGGACTAGCGGAAATAAAGATGCTACCTACGAGCAGTACTTC	CSVEGTSGNKDATYEQYF
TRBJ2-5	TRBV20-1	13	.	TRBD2	TGCAGTGCTACTAGCGGGATGAAGGAGACCCAGTACTTC	CSATSGMKETQYF
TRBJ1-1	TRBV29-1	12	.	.	TGCAGCGTTGAAGAGGTGAACACTGAAGCTTTCTTT	CSVEEVNTEAFF
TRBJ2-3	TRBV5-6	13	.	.	TGTGCCAGCAGCTTGCGGGAGATGGATACGCAGTATTTT	CASSLREMDTQYF
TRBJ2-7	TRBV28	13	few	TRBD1	TGTGCCAGTAGTCTATGGACAGGGGTCGAGCAGTACTTC	CASSLWTGVEQYF
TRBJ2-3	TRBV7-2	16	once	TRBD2	TGTGCCAGCAGCCTAATAGCGGGGGCGGTCACAGATACGCAGTATTTT	CASSLIAGAVTDTQYF
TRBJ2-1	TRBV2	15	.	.	TGTGCCAGCAGTGAAGCTCGGTTTTCCTACAATGAGCAGTTCTTC	CASSEARFSYNEQFF
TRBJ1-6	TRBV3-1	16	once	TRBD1	TGTGCCAGCAGCCAAGCAGACAGGGTGAGTAATTCACCCCTCCACTTT	CASSQADRVSNSPLHF
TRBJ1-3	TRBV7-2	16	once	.	TGTGCCAGCAGCTTCGGTCTCTTTAACTCTGGAAACGCCATATATTTT	CASSFGLFNSGNAIYF
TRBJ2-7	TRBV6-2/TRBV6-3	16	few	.	TGTGCCAGCAGACCCTGGGGGCCATGGGCCCAGTACGAGCAGTACTTC	CASRPWGPWAQYEQYF
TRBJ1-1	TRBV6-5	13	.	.	TGTGCCAGCAGTTACTCACGAGGACTCGGAGCTTTCTTT	CASSYSRGLGAFF
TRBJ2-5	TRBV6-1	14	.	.	TGTGCCGTCCACGGGGCGGGTTACCAAGAGACCCAGTACTTC	CAVHGAGYQETQYF
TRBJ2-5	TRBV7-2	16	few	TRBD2	TGTGCCAGCAGCCCGGATCTAGGACTAGCGGGAGAGACCCAGTACTTC	CASSPDLGLAGETQYF
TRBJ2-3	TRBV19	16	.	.	TGTGCCAGTAGACCGGGGACTTCAATGAGATCAGATACGCAGTATTTT	CASRPGTSMRSDTQYF
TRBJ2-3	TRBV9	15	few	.	TGTGCCAGCGCCACGGAGGGGGTTAGCACAGATACGCAGTATTTT	CASATEGVSTDTQYF
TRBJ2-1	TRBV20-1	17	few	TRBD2	TGCAGTGCTAGAGAAGCGGGGGGCCCTAGCTCCTACAATGAGCAGTTCTTC	CSAREAGGPSSYNEQFF
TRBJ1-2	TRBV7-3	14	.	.	TGTGCCAGCAGGGGATTCGAGGGGCCCCATCTGTACACCTTC	CASRGFEGPHLYTF
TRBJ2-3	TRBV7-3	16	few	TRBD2	TGTGCCAGCAGCTTAACCAGCGGGGGGCCGGCAGATACGCAGTATTTT	CASSLTSGGPADTQYF
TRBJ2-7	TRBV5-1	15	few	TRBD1	TGCGCCAGCAGCGAGGGACAGGGCAGGAACTACGAGCAGTACTTC	CASSEGQGRNYEQYF